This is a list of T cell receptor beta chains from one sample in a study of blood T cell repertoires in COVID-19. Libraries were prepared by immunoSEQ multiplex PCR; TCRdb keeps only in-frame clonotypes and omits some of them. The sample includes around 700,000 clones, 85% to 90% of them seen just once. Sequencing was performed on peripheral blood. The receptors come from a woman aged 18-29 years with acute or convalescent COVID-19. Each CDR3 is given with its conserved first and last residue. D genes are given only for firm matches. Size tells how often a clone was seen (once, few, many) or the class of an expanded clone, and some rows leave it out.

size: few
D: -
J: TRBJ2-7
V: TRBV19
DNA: TGTGCCAGTAGCCAAGGACAGCCTTACGAGCAGTACTTC
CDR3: CASSQGQPYEQYF

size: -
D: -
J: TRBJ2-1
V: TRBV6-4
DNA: TGTGCCAGCAGTGCAGACTACTCCTACAATGAGCAGTTCTTC
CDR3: CASSADYSYNEQFF

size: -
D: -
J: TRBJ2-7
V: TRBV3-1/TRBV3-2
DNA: TGTGCCAGCAGACCCGTTGAGGGAGATGAGCACGAGCAGTACTTC
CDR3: CASRPVEGDEHEQYF

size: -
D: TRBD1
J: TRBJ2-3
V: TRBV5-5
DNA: TGTGCCAGCAGCTTGTTGGGGGACAGGGTAACCGATACGCAGTATTTT
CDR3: CASSLLGDRVTDTQYF

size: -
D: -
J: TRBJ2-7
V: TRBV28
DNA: TGTGCCAGCAGCTCTCCCCTACTCGAGCAGTACTTC
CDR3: CASSSPLLEQYF

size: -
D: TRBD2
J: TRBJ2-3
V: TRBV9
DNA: TGTGCCAGCAGTCCGGGACTAGCCCTACACGATACGCAGTATTTT
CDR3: CASSPGLALHDTQYF

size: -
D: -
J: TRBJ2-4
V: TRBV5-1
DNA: TGCGCCAGCAGCTTGGTGGGGAGCCTTCTAGCCAAAAACATTCAGTACTTC
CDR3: CASSLVGSLLAKNIQYF

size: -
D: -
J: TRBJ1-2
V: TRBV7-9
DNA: TGTGCCAGCAGCTTAAATCAGGGAAGGGGCTACACCTTC
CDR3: CASSLNQGRGYTF

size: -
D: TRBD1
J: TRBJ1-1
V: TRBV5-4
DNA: TGTGCCAGCAGCTCCCAAGTTACAGGGGGCACTGAAGCTTTCTTT
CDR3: CASSSQVTGGTEAFF

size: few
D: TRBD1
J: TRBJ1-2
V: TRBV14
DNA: TGTGCCAGCAGCCAAGGGGGACAGTACTATGGCTACACCTTC
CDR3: CASSQGGQYYGYTF

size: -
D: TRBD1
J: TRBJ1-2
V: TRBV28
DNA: TGTGCCAGCAGTGCAGCAGGGGGCTTTCACTATGGCTACACCTTC
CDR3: CASSAAGGFHYGYTF

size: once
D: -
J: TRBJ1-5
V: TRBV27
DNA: TGTGCCAGCAGCCGGAGCAATCAGCCCCAGCATTTT
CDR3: CASSRSNQPQHF

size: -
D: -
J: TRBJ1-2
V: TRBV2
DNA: TGTGCCACCCCGAAGGGGGTTGGCTACACCTTC
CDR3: CATPKGVGYTF

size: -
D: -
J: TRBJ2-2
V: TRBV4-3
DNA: TGCGCCAGCAGCCAAGGTCCGGGGTTGGTCACCGGGGAGCTGTTTTTT
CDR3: CASSQGPGLVTGELFF

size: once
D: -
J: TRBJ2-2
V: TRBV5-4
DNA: TGTGCCAGCAGCCCCGTATCCGGGGAGCTGTTTTTT
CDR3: CASSPVSGELFF

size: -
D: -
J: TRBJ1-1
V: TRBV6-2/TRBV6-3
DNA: TGTGCCAGCAGCGACATGAGGGGGGGCCATCTGAACACTGAAGCTTTCTTT
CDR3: CASSDMRGGHLNTEAFF

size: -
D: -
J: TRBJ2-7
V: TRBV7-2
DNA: TGTGCCAGCAGCTTAGGCACTCCCTACGAGCAGTACTTC
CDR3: CASSLGTPYEQYF

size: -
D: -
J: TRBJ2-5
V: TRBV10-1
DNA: TGCGCCAGCCCAGAACAAGAGACCCAGTACTTC
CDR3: CASPEQETQYF

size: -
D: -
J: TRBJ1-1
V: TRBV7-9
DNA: TGTGCCAGCAGCTTAGATATTATGAGAGCTTTCTTT
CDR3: CASSLDIMRAFF

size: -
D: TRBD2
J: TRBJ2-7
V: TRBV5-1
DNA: TGCGCCAGCAGCTCACTAGCGGGGGGGCAAGGTGCCTACGAGCAGTACTTC
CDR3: CASSSLAGGQGAYEQYF

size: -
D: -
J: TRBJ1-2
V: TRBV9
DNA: TGTGCCAGCAGCCCCACCCCAGGGATTTACTATGGCTACACCTTC
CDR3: CASSPTPGIYYGYTF

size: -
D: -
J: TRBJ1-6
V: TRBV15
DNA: TGTGCCACCAGCAGGTATAAGGGGTTGGATTCACCCCTCCACTTT
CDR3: CATSRYKGLDSPLHF

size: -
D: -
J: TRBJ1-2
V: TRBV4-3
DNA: TGCGCCAGCAGCCAGGGGGCCGACTATGGCTACACCTTC
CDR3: CASSQGADYGYTF

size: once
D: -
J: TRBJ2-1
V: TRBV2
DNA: TGTGCCAGCAGTCCAAGAGGGGGTGATGAGCAGTTCTTC
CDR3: CASSPRGGDEQFF

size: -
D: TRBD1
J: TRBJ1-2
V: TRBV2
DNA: TGTGCCAGCAGTGTGTTTCAGGGGGCTAGGGTAGGTGGCTACACCTTC
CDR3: CASSVFQGARVGGYTF

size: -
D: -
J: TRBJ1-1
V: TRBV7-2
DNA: TGTGCCAGCAGCTTAGAACACGACCCTAGAGGCACTGAAGCTTTCTTT
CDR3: CASSLEHDPRGTEAFF

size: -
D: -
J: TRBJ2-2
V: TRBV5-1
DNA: TGCGCCAGCAGCCCTGGCGGACAGGAGGGGAACGGGGAGCTGTTTTTT
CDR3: CASSPGGQEGNGELFF

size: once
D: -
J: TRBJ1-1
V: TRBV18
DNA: TGTGCCAGCTCACCCTTTTCCACGACAGAGAACACTGAAGCTTTCTTT
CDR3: CASSPFSTTENTEAFF

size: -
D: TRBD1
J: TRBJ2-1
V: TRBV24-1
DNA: TGTGCCACCAGTGATAACCGGGACAGGGGCTACAATGAGCAGTTCTTC
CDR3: CATSDNRDRGYNEQFF

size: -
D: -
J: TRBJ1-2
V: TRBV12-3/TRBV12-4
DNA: TGTGCCAGCAGTTTAAACAGGCACTATGGCTACACCTTC
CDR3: CASSLNRHYGYTF

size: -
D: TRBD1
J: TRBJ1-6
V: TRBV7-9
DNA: TGTGCCAGCAGCTTAGGGCCAGGGGGAGTAGGTTCACCCCTCCACTTT
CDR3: CASSLGPGGVGSPLHF

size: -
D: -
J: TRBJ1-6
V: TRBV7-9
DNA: TGTGCCAGCAGTTACGGGGGGCAGAATTCACCCCTCCACTTT
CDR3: CASSYGGQNSPLHF

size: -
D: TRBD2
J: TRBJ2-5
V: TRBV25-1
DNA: TGTGCCAGCAGTGACCCCCGTGAGCGGGGGGCGCAAGAGACCCAGTACTTC
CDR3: CASSDPRERGAQETQYF

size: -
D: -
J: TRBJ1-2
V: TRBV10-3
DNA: TGTGCCATCAGTGACGGACAGACCCTCTATGGCTACACCTTC
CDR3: CAISDGQTLYGYTF

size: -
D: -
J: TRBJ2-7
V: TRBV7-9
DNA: TGTGCCAGCAGCTTCGGGAGAACCTACGAGCAGTACTTC
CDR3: CASSFGRTYEQYF

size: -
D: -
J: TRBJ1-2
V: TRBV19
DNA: TGTGCCAGTAGTATAGATGGCAGGACAGAGATCTATGGCTACACCTTC
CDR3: CASSIDGRTEIYGYTF

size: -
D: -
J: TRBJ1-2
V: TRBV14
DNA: TGTGCCAGCAGCCAAGTCGACAGTCGTTTAGGGCATGGCTACACCTTC
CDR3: CASSQVDSRLGHGYTF

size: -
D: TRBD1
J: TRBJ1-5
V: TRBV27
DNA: TGTGCCAGCAGTAACGGACAGGGAACTCAGCCCCAGCATTTT
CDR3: CASSNGQGTQPQHF

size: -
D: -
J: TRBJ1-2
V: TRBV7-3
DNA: TGTGCCAGCAGCTCCTCCCGTTTCTATGGCTACACCTTC
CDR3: CASSSSRFYGYTF

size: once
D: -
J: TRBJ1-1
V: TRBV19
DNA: TGTGCCAGTAGTGTATTTACAGGAGATGTGACTGAAGCTTTCTTT
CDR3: CASSVFTGDVTEAFF

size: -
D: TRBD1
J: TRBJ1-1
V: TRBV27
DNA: TGTGCCAGCAGGGCCGGACAGGGGTTGACTTTCTTT
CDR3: CASRAGQGLTFF

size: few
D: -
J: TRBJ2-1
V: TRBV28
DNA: TGTGCCAGCAGTTCGCACACATACAATGAGCAGTTCTTC
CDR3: CASSSHTYNEQFF

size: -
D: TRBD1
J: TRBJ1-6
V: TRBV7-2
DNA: TGTGCCAGCAGCTTAGAGGGGGCAGGTTTGAATTCACCCCTCCACTTT
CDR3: CASSLEGAGLNSPLHF

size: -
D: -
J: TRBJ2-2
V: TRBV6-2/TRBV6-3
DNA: TGTGCCAGCAGTTACTCTGAGGGGGCCGGGGAGCTGTTTTTT
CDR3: CASSYSEGAGELFF

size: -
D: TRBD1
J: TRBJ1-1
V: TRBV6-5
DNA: TGTGCCAGCAGTAAGGGACAGATAGCTTTCTTT
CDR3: CASSKGQIAFF